These 7 T cell receptor beta chains were all obtained from the same sample, sequenced in a study of T cell changes during pregnancy in multiple sclerosis. Sequencing used immunoSEQ multiplex PCR; TCRdb keeps in-frame clones, though not all of them. This table has roughly 30,000 clones, roughly 87% appearing once. The sequencing here drew on CD8+ T cells from peripheral blood mononuclear cells, taken in the second trimester of pregnancy. These receptors all stem from a female donor with multiple sclerosis, enrolled in a pregnancy study.

This clone showed up just once. This chain links TRBV7-8 with TRBJ1-5, with D unclear. The V gene lost 2 bases and the J gene lost 5 bases, with 16 bases spanning the gap. CDR3 length equals 16 residues. Looked up from germline, CDR1 is SGHVS and CDR2 is FQNEAQ. This chain's CDR3 is CASSLWGGGGDQPQHF. DNA for the CDR3: TGTGCCAGCAGCTTATGGGGAGGCGGTGGAGATCAGCCCCAGCATTTT.

The genes are TRBV5-1 and TRBJ2-3; 7 bases map to TRBD2. From germline, CDR1 is SGHRS and CDR2 YFSETQ. CDR3 length equals 16 residues. With V trimmed by 4 bases and J by 2 bases, 10 bases remained unmatched. For the CDR3, the DNA is TGCGCCAGCAGCGATTCGGGACTATCATCCACAGATACGCAGTATTTT. Residues: CASSDSGLSSTDTQYF.

CDR3 bases: TGTGCCACCAGCAGACAGGGGGGAGCTAGGTACACTGAAGCTTTCTTT. Amino acids: CATSRQGGARYTEAFF. The rearrangement links TRBV15 to TRBJ1-1; 7 positions agree with TRBD1. CDR1 is LNHNV and CDR2 is YYDKDF in the germline V gene (reference sequence). This CDR3 is built from 16 residues. V shed 2 bases and J 3 bases; nucleotides not matched to a gene: 9.

J is TRBJ2-1 and V is TRBV4-2; 11 positions agree with TRBD2. The CDR3 loop spans 18 amino acids. CDR1 and CDR2 from the germline V gene are LGHNA and YNFKEQ. The ends lost 1 base at V and 0 bases at J; junction bases unmatched: 5. The CDR3, as DNA: TGTGCCAGCAGCCAAGGACTAGCGGGACTAAGCTCCTACAATGAGCAGTTCTTC. Amino acids: CASSQGLAGLSSYNEQFF.

The gene calls are TRBV2 and TRBJ2-7, with D tentatively TRBD2 (6 bases). This CDR3 is 12 amino acids long. From germline, CDR1 is SNHLY and CDR2 FYNNEI. The germline V and J ends were trimmed by 8 bases and 2 bases, with 10 bases remaining between them. As DNA, the CDR3 is TGTGCCAGCCATGGGAGGCCCTACGAGCAGTACTTC. Residues: CASHGRPYEQYF.

The chain combines TRBV25-1 with TRBJ1-1; TRBD1 aligns across 7 bases. Germline loops: CDR1 MGHDK, CDR2 SYGVNS. The CDR3 contains 14 residues. V shed 4 bases and J 4 bases; nucleotides not matched to a gene: 6. CDR3: CASSARQGRTEAFF. The CDR3 coding sequence is TGTGCCAGCAGTGCAAGACAGGGACGCACTGAAGCTTTCTTT.

The V call is TRBV11-2, the J call TRBJ1-1; D unresolved. Germline-derived CDR1 and CDR2 are SGHAT and FQNNGV. Trimming removed 5 bases at V and 5 bases at J, with 24 bases between. The CDR3 runs 17 residues. CDR3: CASSQIPRGGPRTEAFF. The CDR3, as DNA: TGTGCCAGCAGCCAAATCCCCCGGGGAGGGCCGAGAACTGAAGCTTTCTTT.